The entry that follows covers one T cell receptor (beta chain) sequence. This clone was seen a single time. Its antigen remains undetermined. Qualities for individual bases were not recorded, and no much larger clone is one base off. This record belongs to a study of radiation and T cells in renal cell carcinoma (dated by TCRdb to 2019 to 2021). Describing the broader study: The samples were obtained from a clinical trial, where primary renal cell carcinomas were treated with 15 Gy stereotactic body radiation therapy and then removed by nephrectomy 4 weeks afterward. TCR beta sequencing covered some 55 samples in total, comprising some 25 tumors and some 27 peripheral blood samples. A total of approximately 4 million unique CDR3 nucleotide sequences, encoding roughly 3,000,000 unique CDR3 amino acid sequences, were found across all 55 or so samples. Summary of the overall study and its limitations: Because the trial had a single-armed design, the trial could not examine how radiation dose or scheduling affected the TCR repertoire. Dynamics of the blood repertoire were not tracked past 4 weeks after treatment. In blood, the top tumor clonotypes increased between baseline and 2 weeks post-radiation and then shrank by 4 weeks, which suggests that tumor-resident clones expanded only transiently. Because pretreatment tumor biopsies were not available, the study could not determine whether clonotypes were already present within the tumor at baseline.

The time point label here, explained by the study, means: baseline pretreatment blood. The sample's treatment or condition label is to be understood as: 15 Gy SBRT to primary tumor, nephrectomy 4 weeks later. To follow tumor-enriched clonotypes, serial peripheral blood was collected from radiation-treated patients at baseline and at 2 weeks and 4 weeks after SBRT. Every patient's renal cell carcinoma showed clear cell pathology. The QIAamp DNA Blood Mini Kit (Qiagen) was used to prepare genomic DNA for TCR sequencing. The analyses included only samples that passed all quality control checks. Following the manufacturer's recommendations, the immunoSEQ kit was used to generate TCR beta libraries from genomic DNA. To prepare the libraries, a first multiplex PCR with proprietary primers was run, followed by a second PCR that added unique barcodes, and a bead cleanup was done after each round. Each sample batch included a kit-provided positive control reaction and a negative control reaction. The final libraries were assessed on an Agilent 4200 TapeStation D1000 ScreenTape, pooled by volume, and quantified by qPCR. Sequencing was performed on an Illumina NextSeq500 using a MidOutput 150-cycle cartridge, with 156 Read1 cycles, 15 Index1 cycles, and the kit custom primers. The pooled library was loaded at approximately 0.97 pM with roughly 19% PhiX control spiked in. Processing in the source paper ran as follows. Vendor-processed data were analyzed in R, with a clonotype defined as all T cells sharing the same CDR3 nucleotide sequence. In the clone abundance analyses, frequencies in each sample were normalized to that sample's 10,000 most abundant clones. Before analysis, public T cell clones were removed, and these numbered fewer than six per sample on average. Tumor-enriched clonotypes and baseline blood-enriched clonotypes were defined as those with an abundance difference of at least 32-fold between compartments. A beta-binomial differential abundance model was used to identify clonotypes that expanded or contracted between blood time points. Tumor-blood repertoire similarity was measured with the Baroni-Urbani and Buser coefficient, and group comparisons used two-tailed Wilcoxon tests in R. Sourced from immuneACCESS, this table was stored by TCRdb with only in-frame sequences that have V and J called. A share of the clones is absent; for the studies checked, an unresolved V gene accounts for under half, and the remainder has no known explanation. From that table come the V and J calls and clone size; the DNA was used to work out D and trimming. The sample table lists approximately 110,000 clones, roughly four fifths of them with a count of one. Around 3% of the sample lies in the top ten.

The germline V gene encodes CDR1 MNHEY and CDR2 SMNVEV (reference sequence). Clipping removes 3 bases from V and 4 bases from J, with 6 as the unmatched junction base count. The CDR3 goes from the cysteine to the phenylalanine over 15 residues. Only CDR3 DNA remains: 45 bases, in frame from the first base. The chain is made from TRBV27 and TRBJ2-5, with 9 central nucleotides matching TRBD1. This TCR derives from a woman aged 55-69 years with renal cell carcinoma. The sample was blood, taken from a patient whose treatment included radiotherapy and nephrectomy. The base sequence is TGTGCCAGCAGTTTTGGTTACAGGGGGCGAGAGACCCAGTACTTC. Translated, this is CASSFGYRGRETQYF.